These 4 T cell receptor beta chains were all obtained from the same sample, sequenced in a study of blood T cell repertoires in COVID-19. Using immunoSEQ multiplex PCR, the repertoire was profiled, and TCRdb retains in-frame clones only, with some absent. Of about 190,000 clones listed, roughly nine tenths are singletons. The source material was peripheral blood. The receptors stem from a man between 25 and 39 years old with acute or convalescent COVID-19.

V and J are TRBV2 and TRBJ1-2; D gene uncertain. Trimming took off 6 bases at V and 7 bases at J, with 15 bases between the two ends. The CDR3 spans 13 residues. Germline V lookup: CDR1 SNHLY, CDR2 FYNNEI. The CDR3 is CASSRSPSPGYTF. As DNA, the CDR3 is TGTGCCAGCAGCCGGAGCCCCTCCCCTGGCTACACCTTC.

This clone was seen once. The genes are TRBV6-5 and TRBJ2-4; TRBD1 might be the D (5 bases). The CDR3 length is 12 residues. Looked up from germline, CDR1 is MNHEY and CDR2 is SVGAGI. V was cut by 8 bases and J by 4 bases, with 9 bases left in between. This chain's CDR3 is CASEQAKNIQYF. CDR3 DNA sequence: TGTGCCAGCGAACAGGCTAAAAACATTCAGTACTTC.

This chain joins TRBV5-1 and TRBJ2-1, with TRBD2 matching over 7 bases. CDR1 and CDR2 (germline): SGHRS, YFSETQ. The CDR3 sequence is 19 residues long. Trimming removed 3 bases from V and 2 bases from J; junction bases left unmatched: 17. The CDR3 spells CASSWTGQWAGETYNEQFF. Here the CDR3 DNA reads TGCGCCAGCAGCTGGACGGGGCAATGGGCGGGAGAGACCTACAATGAGCAGTTCTTC.

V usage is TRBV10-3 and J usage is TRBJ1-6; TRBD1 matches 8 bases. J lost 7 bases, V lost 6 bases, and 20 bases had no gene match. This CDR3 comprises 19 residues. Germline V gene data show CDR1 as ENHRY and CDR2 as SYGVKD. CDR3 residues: CAISPGQGVRGSLNSPLHF. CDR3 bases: TGTGCCATCAGCCCTGGACAGGGCGTAAGGGGATCTCTAAATTCACCCCTCCACTTT.